Listed below are T cell receptor beta chains from one sample, sequenced in a study of blood T cell repertoires in COVID-19. Clones were read by immunoSEQ multiplex PCR, and TCRdb kept only the in-frame ones, dropping some. The sample consists of 210,000 or so clones, around 90% of them appearing once. The sample comprised peripheral blood. The receptors were gathered from a man in his thirties or forties with COVID-19, enrolled during active disease. CDR3s include the opening cysteine and the closing phenylalanine or tryptophan. D genes are given only for firm matches. Only part of the rows carry a size: once, few, many, or a class if the clone is expanded.

D gene	clone size	V gene	J gene	CDR3 DNA	CDR3 protein
-	many	TRBV27	TRBJ1-6	TGTGCCAGCAGTATCCGACGGGGGGATTCACCCCTCCACTTT	CASSIRRGDSPLHF
TRBD1	-	TRBV10-3	TRBJ1-1	TGTGCCATCAGAAACAGGGGAGGTGTGGCTGAAGCTTTCTTT	CAIRNRGGVAEAFF
-	-	TRBV7-8	TRBJ1-5	TGTGCCAGCAGCGAAAAAAAGTCAGGGGCGAGCAATCAGCCCCAGCATTTT	CASSEKKSGASNQPQHF
-	-	TRBV25-1	TRBJ2-2	TGTGCCAGCAGTGAATGGTCAGTCACCGGGGAGCTGTTTTTT	CASSEWSVTGELFF
-	-	TRBV3-1/TRBV3-2	TRBJ1-2	TGTGCCAGCAGCCAAGGTGCAGGGCTAGGCTACACCTTC	CASSQGAGLGYTF
TRBD1	-	TRBV6-2/TRBV6-3	TRBJ1-2	TGTGCCAGCAGTTACAGCGGGACAGGAAACTATGGCTACACCTTC	CASSYSGTGNYGYTF
-	few	TRBV7-9	TRBJ2-7	TGTGCCAGCAGCTTCCGATCGGCGGGGAGCTCCTACGAGCAGTACTTC	CASSFRSAGSSYEQYF
TRBD1	-	TRBV4-2	TRBJ1-5	TGTGCCAGCAGCCAATACGGACAGGGCGGTAATCAGCCCCAGCATTTT	CASSQYGQGGNQPQHF
TRBD1	-	TRBV19	TRBJ1-3	TGTGCCAGTAGTCCAGGACAGGCGGGATCTGGAAACACCATATATTTT	CASSPGQAGSGNTIYF
-	-	TRBV29-1	TRBJ1-2	TGCAGCGTTGATGCGGTCTATGGCTACACCTTC	CSVDAVYGYTF
TRBD1	-	TRBV9	TRBJ1-1	TGTGCCAGCAGCGACCGGGACAGGGGGCCCATGAACACTGAAGCTTTCTTT	CASSDRDRGPMNTEAFF
TRBD1	once	TRBV19	TRBJ1-1	TGTGCCAGTAGTATATACCGGGACAGGGGCATTTTGAACACTGAAGCTTTCTTT	CASSIYRDRGILNTEAFF
-	-	TRBV7-7	TRBJ2-1	TGTGCCAGCAGCTTCACAGACAGCCACAATGAGCAGTTCTTC	CASSFTDSHNEQFF
TRBD1	-	TRBV19	TRBJ1-2	TGTGCCAGTAGTAGGGACAGGGTAAATGGCTACACCTTC	CASSRDRVNGYTF
-	-	TRBV4-3	TRBJ2-1	TGCGCCAGCAGCCAATTCGCCAGAAACAATGAGCAGTTCTTC	CASSQFARNNEQFF
TRBD1	-	TRBV5-4	TRBJ2-3	TGTGCCAGCGGCTTGGACCGGACAGGGGGCGGCGGGCCCAGGGATACGCAGTATTTT	CASGLDRTGGGGPRDTQYF
TRBD2	once	TRBV30	TRBJ2-7	TGTGCCTGGAGTCCCGGGACTAGCGGGGGTTACTACGAGCAGTACTTC	CAWSPGTSGGYYEQYF
-	-	TRBV7-9	TRBJ2-1	TGTGCCAGCAGCCATATAACAGTGAACAATGAGCAGTTCTTC	CASSHITVNNEQFF
-	-	TRBV6-4	TRBJ1-2	TGTGCCAGCTATCAGGGGTCTGGCTACACCTTC	CASYQGSGYTF
-	-	TRBV7-7	TRBJ2-7	TGTGCCAGCAGCTTGGAGGTCGGGTCCCGGATGGAGCAGTACTTC	CASSLEVGSRMEQYF
-	-	TRBV5-1	TRBJ2-3	TGCGCCAGCAGCCTATCCCCGCAGGGCACAGATACGCAGTATTTT	CASSLSPQGTDTQYF
TRBD2	-	TRBV23-1	TRBJ2-3	TGCGCCAGCAGAACGGTAGGCGGGAGGGCCCCTGTGTGGTTGGCTCCGCAGTATTTT	CASRTVGGRAPVWLAPQYF
TRBD2	-	TRBV5-6	TRBJ2-7	TGTGCCAGCAGCCCGGGACTAGGGGTAGGCTACGAGCAGTACTTC	CASSPGLGVGYEQYF
TRBD1	-	TRBV9	TRBJ1-2	TGTGCCAGCAGCGGGACAGGATTTTACTATGGCTACACCTTC	CASSGTGFYYGYTF
TRBD2	-	TRBV18	TRBJ2-7	TGTGCCAGCTCACTCCTAGCGGTAAGCTCCTACGAGCAGTACTTC	CASSLLAVSSYEQYF
TRBD1	-	TRBV6-6	TRBJ1-2	TGTGCCAGCAGTTCCATCCTCAAACAGGGGTCGGAGGGCTACACCTTC	CASSSILKQGSEGYTF
-	once	TRBV4-3	TRBJ2-7	TGCGCCAGCAGCCAAGAAGCCAGGGACATCCCCTACGAGCAGTACTTC	CASSQEARDIPYEQYF
TRBD1	-	TRBV29-1	TRBJ2-7	TGCAGCGGACTTGGGACAGGGTTTTCCGAGCAGTACTTC	CSGLGTGFSEQYF
-	once	TRBV27	TRBJ1-4	TGTGCCAGCAGTTTATCGGGCAGGGGAAGTGAAAAACTGTTTTTT	CASSLSGRGSEKLFF
TRBD1	-	TRBV19	TRBJ2-7	TGTGCCAGCTCGAGGGACAGGGCCTACGAGCAGTACTTC	CASSRDRAYEQYF
-	-	TRBV10-3	TRBJ1-1	TGTGCCAGCCGATGGGGACCAGGGGATGGCACTGAAGCTTTCTTT	CASRWGPGDGTEAFF
-	-	TRBV7-7	TRBJ2-7	TGTGCCAGCAGCCAAGGACATGCCTACGAGCAGTACTTC	CASSQGHAYEQYF
-	-	TRBV3-1/TRBV3-2	TRBJ1-3	TGTGCCAGCAGCCTACTAAACACCATATATTTT	CASSLLNTIYF
-	-	TRBV18	TRBJ1-1	TGTGCCAGCTCACCATTAACAGTCACTGAAGCTTTCTTT	CASSPLTVTEAFF
-	once	TRBV19	TRBJ1-6	TGTGCCAGTAGCGCTTCTGGACAACTTAATTCACCCCTCCACTTT	CASSASGQLNSPLHF
-	-	TRBV19	TRBJ1-1	TGTGCCACAGGAGGACAGCTGGAAGCTTTCTTT	CATGGQLEAFF
-	-	TRBV4-1	TRBJ1-5	TGCGCCAGCAGCCAAGATACAGATCAGCCCCAGCATTTT	CASSQDTDQPQHF